The rows below give T cell receptor beta chains drawn from one sample of a study of T cell repertoires in cytomegalovirus infection. TCRdb re-called the reads with MiXCR, one entry per CDR3 protein. The repertoire holds 210,000 or so distinct CDR3 sequences, with approximately 6.7% as singletons. The sample consisted of PBMCs. Receptors were obtained from a human donor in good health (CMV status not recorded). Some clones in this sample may be carry-over from other donors' samples. CDR3s include the opening cysteine and the closing phenylalanine or tryptophan. The listing skips clone size in some rows; elsewhere it reads once, few, many or a size class.

j_gene: TRBJ2-1; v_gene: TRBV7-9; abundance: many; CDR3aa: CASSPGTSGGISSYNEQFF
j_gene: TRBJ2-1; v_gene: TRBV11-3; abundance: many; CDR3aa: CASSSAGTERNEQFF
j_gene: TRBJ1-5; v_gene: TRBV12-3/TRBV12-4; abundance: few; CDR3aa: CASSLGTGKGGSNQPQHF
j_gene: TRBJ1-1; v_gene: TRBV20-1; abundance: many; CDR3aa: CSARGGDREDYEAFF
j_gene: TRBJ2-2; v_gene: TRBV7-9; abundance: few; CDR3aa: CASRRNDRGPGELFF
j_gene: TRBJ1-4; v_gene: TRBV30; abundance: NA; CDR3aa: CAWNHRGHGEKLFF
j_gene: TRBJ2-5; v_gene: TRBV12-3/TRBV12-4; abundance: many; CDR3aa: CASSLLASPEETQYF
j_gene: TRBJ2-6; v_gene: TRBV4-1; abundance: few; CDR3aa: CASSQDLQGEAGANVLTF
j_gene: TRBJ2-3; v_gene: TRBV4-2; abundance: NA; CDR3aa: CASSQRQGGTDTQYF
j_gene: TRBJ1-1; v_gene: TRBV7-3; abundance: many; CDR3aa: CASSLTQIPNTEAFF
j_gene: TRBJ2-2; v_gene: TRBV9; abundance: many; CDR3aa: CASSVMNRGPTGELFF
j_gene: TRBJ1-5; v_gene: TRBV12-3/TRBV12-4; abundance: many; CDR3aa: CASSSLRGTQPQHF
j_gene: TRBJ2-7; v_gene: TRBV7-9; abundance: few; CDR3aa: CASSLRGLSEQYF
j_gene: TRBJ1-2; v_gene: TRBV2; abundance: many; CDR3aa: CASSLQGGGYTF
j_gene: TRBJ1-5; v_gene: TRBV25-1; abundance: NA; CDR3aa: CASSESGGLSNQPQHF
j_gene: TRBJ2-2; v_gene: TRBV20-1; abundance: NA; CDR3aa: CSATRPGQGIAGELFF